Below, one TCR beta chain is given with its context. TCRdb analysed the 5' RACE reads with MiXCR anew, one entry per CDR3 protein. The data show around 55,000 distinct CDR3 sequences, under 8.5% seen once. This specimen belongs to a study of early T cells in non-severe SARS-CoV-2 infection. Turning to the study itself: Bulk RNA taken from unsorted whole blood was sequenced, leaving chains unpaired.

V lost 4 bases and J 1 base, leaving 13 bases between the germline ends. There are 15 residues in the CDR3. Per germline, CDR1 LGHNA and CDR2 YSLEER. The receptor was isolated from an adult who was a healthcare worker with PCR-confirmed SARS-CoV-2 infection or an uninfected control (not recorded which). V usage is TRBV4-3 and J usage is TRBJ2-5, with D possibly TRBD1 on 6 matching bases. The sample in question was whole blood, obtained at baseline. The CDR3: CASSLRDTFQETQYF. DNA of the CDR3: TGCGCCAGCAGCCTAAGGGACACATTCCAAGAGACCCAGTACTTC.